The 13 T cell receptor beta chains below were found in one sample sequenced in a study of CD8 T cells in ankylosing spondylitis. Study results and caveats: There was a TCR beta motif, made of several highly homologous variants, that appeared characteristic of ankylosing spondylitis blood.

The antigens of these receptors remain unknown. TCRdb re-called the 5' RACE reads through MiXCR, storing one row per CDR3 protein. This table holds 700,000 to 850,000 distinct CDR3 sequences, 12% found once. Sequenced sample: blood, either unsorted or a sorted T cell fraction (not recorded which). These receptors were obtained from a male donor with ankylosing spondylitis.

In this sample, this clonotype turned up many times. The chain carries TRBV29-1 and TRBJ2-2; no reliable D call. The CDR3 extends over 12 amino acids. Trimming cost V 4 bases and J 2 bases, with 5 bases left between them. Looked up from germline, CDR1 is SQVTM and CDR2 is ANQGSEA. The CDR3, as DNA: TGCAGCGTTGGGAAAAACACCGGGGAGCTGTTTTTT. It codes for CSVGKNTGELFF.

This chain uses TRBV7-2 with TRBJ1-1, with 9 bases identical to TRBD1. V was pared by 4 bases and J by 5 bases, with 8 bases of the junction left unmatched. The CDR3 consists of 15 residues. CDR1 and CDR2 (germline): SGHTA, FQGNSA. CDR3 protein: CASSSRTGERTEAFF. CDR3 nucleotides: TGTGCCAGCAGCTCCCGGACAGGGGAGAGGACTGAAGCTTTCTTT. Complete variable domain (other parts from reference TRBV7-2 and TRBJ1-1): GAGVSQSPSNKVTEKGKDVELRCDPISGHTALYWYRQSLGQGLEFLIYFQGNSAPDKSGLPSDRFSAERTGGSVSTLTIQRTQQEDSAVYLCASSSRTGERTEAFFGQGTRLTVV.

This clonotype came up many times. The genes are TRBV7-2 and TRBJ1-1; no clear D. Germline V gene data show CDR1 as SGHTA and CDR2 as FQGNSA. V shed 7 bases and J shed 3 bases, with 15 bases lying between them. CDR3 length: 14 amino acids. CDR3 region: CASTPRALYTEAFF. As DNA, the CDR3 is TGTGCCAGCACCCCAAGGGCACTGTACACTGAAGCTTTCTTT.

The table lists this clonotype with a few counts. This chain uses TRBV20-1 with TRBJ2-5, with 7 bases lining up with TRBD2. The CDR3 consists of 14 residues. The trim removed 6 bases at V and 3 bases at J, leaving 10 bases unmatched. Germline loops: CDR1 DFQATT, CDR2 SNEGSKA (reference sequence). The CDR3 is CSARGGTLKETQYF. In DNA, the CDR3 is TGCAGTGCGAGGGGAGGGACCCTCAAAGAGACCCAGTACTTC.

This clonotype has a handful of counts. The rearrangement links TRBV12-3 or TRBV12-4 to TRBJ2-5, with TRBD1 matching over 8 bases. V was clipped by 5 bases and J by 1 base; unmatched bases: 3. The length of the CDR3 is 14 residues. CDR3 DNA: TGTGCCAGCAGTGCGGGGACAGGCCAAGAGACCCAGTACTTC. Protein sequence: CASSAGTGQETQYF.

This clonotype has just a few counts. The chain uses TRBV24-1 and TRBJ1-1, with a weak D call TRBD1 (5 bases). The germline V gene has CDR1 KGHDR and CDR2 SFDVKD. Trimming took 4 bases from V and 2 from J, leaving 13 bases between them. The CDR3 consists of 15 residues. The CDR3 region has the DNA TGTGCCACCAGTGACTCCGACAGTTTTAACACTGAAGCTTTCTTT. Translated, it gives CATSDSDSFNTEAFF.

The rearrangement uses TRBV19 and TRBJ2-3; D is possibly TRBD1 (5 bases). Trimming pared 3 bases from V and 0 bases from J, leaving 10 bases between. Germline CDR1 and CDR2: LNHDA and SQIVND (reference sequence). This CDR3 is built from 15 residues. CDR3 DNA sequence: TGTGCCAGTAGTATGACGGACATAAGCACAGATACGCAGTATTTT. Encoded protein: CASSMTDISTDTQYF.

The chain links TRBV6-4 to TRBJ2-2; no clear D gene. V was cut by 8 bases and J by 3 bases, with 13 bases left in between. This CDR3 has 14 amino acids. Germline CDR1 and CDR2: MRHNA and SNTAGT. CDR3 bases: TGTGCCAGCGCCTGCGAACCGTACACCGGGGAGCTGTTTTTT. Protein sequence: CASACEPYTGELFF.

The chain is built from TRBV20-1 and TRBJ2-3; D is possibly TRBD1 or TRBD2 (5 bases each). There are 15 residues in the CDR3. Trimming shortened V by 3 bases and J by 2 bases, and 15 bases separated the two germline ends. Germline-derived CDR1 and CDR2 are DFQATT and SNEGSKA (reference sequence). Written as DNA, the CDR3 is TGCAGTGCTAGTGTCCCCGGGGCATTCACAGATACGCAGTATTTT. Amino acids: CSASVPGAFTDTQYF.

This clonotype was counted a few times. The V gene is TRBV7-2, the J gene TRBJ2-7; 7 bases fit TRBD2. V lost 5 bases, J lost 4 bases, and 8 bases stayed unmatched. Germline V gives CDR1 SGHTA, CDR2 FQGNSA. The CDR3 sequence is 14 residues long. The CDR3 DNA reads TGTGCCAGCAGCCAACTGACTAGCAGATACGAGCAGTACTTC. Amino acids: CASSQLTSRYEQYF.

This clonotype showed up just a few times. The chain uses TRBV2 and TRBJ2-3, with D perhaps matching TRBD2 (5 bases). Trimming removed 4 bases at V and 3 bases at J, with 11 bases between. Germline V lookup: CDR1 SNHLY, CDR2 FYNNEI. CDR3 length: 14 residues. CDR3 DNA sequence: TGTGCCAGCAGTGTCGGGGTGCGGACAGATACGCAGTATTTT. It yields the protein CASSVGVRTDTQYF.

This clonotype occurred many times. The chain couples TRBV20-1 to TRBJ2-7; 12 positions match TRBD2. Germline CDR1 and CDR2: DFQATT and SNEGSKA (reference sequence). This CDR3 contains 12 residues. CDR3 nucleotides: TGCAGCTTACTAGCGGGAGGCTACGAGCAGTACTTC. It yields the protein CSLLAGGYEQYF.

The rearrangement uses TRBV12-3 or TRBV12-4 and TRBJ2-7, with TRBD2 matching 11 bases. This CDR3 contains 16 residues. The trim removed 1 base at V and 2 bases at J, leaving 4 bases unmatched. CDR3 protein: CASSLVLAGGPYEQYF. The CDR3 nucleotides read TGTGCCAGCAGTTTAGTTCTAGCGGGGGGACCCTACGAGCAGTACTTC.